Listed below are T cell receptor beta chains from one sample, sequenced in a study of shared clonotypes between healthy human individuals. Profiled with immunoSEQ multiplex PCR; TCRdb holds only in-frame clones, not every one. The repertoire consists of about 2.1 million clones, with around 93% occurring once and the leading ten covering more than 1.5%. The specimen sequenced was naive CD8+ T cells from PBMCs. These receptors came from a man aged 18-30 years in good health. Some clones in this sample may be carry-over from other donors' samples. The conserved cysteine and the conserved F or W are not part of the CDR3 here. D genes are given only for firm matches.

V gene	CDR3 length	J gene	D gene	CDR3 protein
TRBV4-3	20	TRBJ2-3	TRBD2	ASSQDPPGLAEGLLSTDTQY
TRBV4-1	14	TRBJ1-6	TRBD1	ASSQVQTGGLSPLH
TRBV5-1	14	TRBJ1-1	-	ASSLGRGGVNTEAF
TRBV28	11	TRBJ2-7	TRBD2	ASSLQRENEQY
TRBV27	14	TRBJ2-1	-	ASSFIGVVSYNEQF
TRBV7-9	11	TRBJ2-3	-	ASVGRNTDTQY
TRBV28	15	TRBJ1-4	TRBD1	ASKLRGHKATNEKLF
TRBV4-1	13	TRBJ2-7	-	ASSQGPGSSYEQY
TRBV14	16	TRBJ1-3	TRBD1	ASSQVRDRDNSGNTIY
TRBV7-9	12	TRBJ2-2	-	ASSSRTNTGELF
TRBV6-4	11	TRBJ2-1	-	ASSVQPYNEQF
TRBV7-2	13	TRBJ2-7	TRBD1	ASSLMDRAAYEQY
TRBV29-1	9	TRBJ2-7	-	SVMVRYEQY
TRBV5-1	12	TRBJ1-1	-	ASSLIGGGTEAF